The 7 T cell receptor beta chains given below trace back to one sample, sequenced in a study of cytomegalovirus exposure and HLA in healthy donors. In the PCR, 60 Vbeta and 13 Jbeta primers were used. Sequenced by immunoSEQ multiplex PCR; TCRdb stores in-frame clones only, minus some. Of around 250,000 clones listed, 80% to 85% are singletons. Sequenced input: PBMCs. These receptors came from a woman aged 55-70 years in good health and CMV-seropositive.

Notes on this clone: The sample holds other DNA sequences that translate to the same CDR3. V gene TRBV9 combines with J gene TRBJ1-2; D perhaps matches TRBD1 (6 bases). Germline CDR1 SGDLS, CDR2 YYNGEE. V dropped 3 bases and J dropped 4 bases, with 13 bases sitting between them. The CDR3 is 14 amino acids. Written as DNA, the CDR3 is TGTGCCAGCAGCGCAGGTCAGGGGAGCTATGGCTACACCTTC. Residues: CASSAGQGSYGYTF.

CDR3 residues: CAISDGVANEQFF. The CDR3 nucleotides read TGTGCCATCAGTGACGGGGTAGCGAATGAGCAGTTCTTC. The chain has TRBV10-3 and TRBJ2-1; D possibly corresponds to TRBD2 (5 bases). V lost 3 bases and J lost 7, with 10 bases in between. CDR1 and CDR2 from the germline V gene are ENHRY and SYGVKD. The CDR3 sequence is 13 residues long.

This clone has just one count. The J gene is TRBJ1-1, the V gene TRBV15; D is unclear. CDR1 LNHNV and CDR2 YYDKDF come from the germline V gene (reference sequence). There are 15 residues in the CDR3. V lost 4 bases to trimming and J lost 0 bases, with 12 bases between them. In nucleotides, the CDR3 is TGTGCCACCAGCATTGTGACAAGCATGAACACTGAAGCTTTCTTT. Protein sequence: CATSIVTSMNTEAFF. The whole variable domain, filled in from reference TRBV15 and TRBJ1-1, reads DAMVIQNPRYQVTQFGKPVTLSCSQTLNHNVMYWYQQKSSQAPKLLFHYYDKDFNNEADTPDNFQSRRPNTSFCFLDIRSPGLGDTAMYLCATSIVTSMNTEAFFGQGTRLTVV.

The chain joins TRBV6-1 to TRBJ1-1, with no clear D. Between the trimmed V and J ends, which lost 4 bases and 0 bases, there was a span of 12 bases. The CDR3 covers 15 residues. Germline CDR1 is MNHNS and CDR2 is SASEGT. CDR3: CASSVSRQVNTEAFF. Written as DNA, the CDR3 is TGTGCCAGCAGTGTAAGTCGGCAGGTGAACACTGAAGCTTTCTTT.

V usage is TRBV15 and J usage is TRBJ1-5; D uncertain. V lost 1 base to trimming and J lost 1 base, with 11 bases between them. This CDR3 has 16 residues. Germline values: CDR1 LNHNV, CDR2 YYDKDF (reference sequence). CDR3 DNA sequence: TGTGCCACCAGCAGAGGGACCGGACTCAGCAATCAGCCCCAGCATTTT. This encodes CATSRGTGLSNQPQHF. Supplemented by reference TRBV15 and TRBJ1-5, the full variable domain reads DAMVIQNPRYQVTQFGKPVTLSCSQTLNHNVMYWYQQKSSQAPKLLFHYYDKDFNNEADTPDNFQSRRPNTSFCFLDIRSPGLGDTAMYLCATSRGTGLSNQPQHFGDGTRLSIL.

V usage is TRBV28 and J usage is TRBJ2-3; perhaps TRBD2 as D (6 bases). The CDR3 runs 16 residues. The V end lost 2 bases, the J end lost 0 bases, and 12 bases lay between the germline ends. Germline CDR1 is MDHEN and CDR2 is SYDVKM. The CDR3 is CASSLGTAPSTDTQYF. The CDR3 DNA follows: TGTGCCAGCAGTTTAGGGACTGCTCCTAGCACAGATACGCAGTATTTT.

The chain carries TRBV29-1 and TRBJ1-2; 9 positions match TRBD1. Germline-derived CDR1 and CDR2 are SQVTM and ANQGSEA. CDR3 size: 16 residues. Trimming took 5 bases from V and 2 from J; bases not matched to a gene: 12. The CDR3: CSVPAGTGTPNYGYTF. CDR3 nucleotides: TGCAGCGTTCCCGCGGGGACAGGGACTCCCAACTATGGCTACACCTTC.